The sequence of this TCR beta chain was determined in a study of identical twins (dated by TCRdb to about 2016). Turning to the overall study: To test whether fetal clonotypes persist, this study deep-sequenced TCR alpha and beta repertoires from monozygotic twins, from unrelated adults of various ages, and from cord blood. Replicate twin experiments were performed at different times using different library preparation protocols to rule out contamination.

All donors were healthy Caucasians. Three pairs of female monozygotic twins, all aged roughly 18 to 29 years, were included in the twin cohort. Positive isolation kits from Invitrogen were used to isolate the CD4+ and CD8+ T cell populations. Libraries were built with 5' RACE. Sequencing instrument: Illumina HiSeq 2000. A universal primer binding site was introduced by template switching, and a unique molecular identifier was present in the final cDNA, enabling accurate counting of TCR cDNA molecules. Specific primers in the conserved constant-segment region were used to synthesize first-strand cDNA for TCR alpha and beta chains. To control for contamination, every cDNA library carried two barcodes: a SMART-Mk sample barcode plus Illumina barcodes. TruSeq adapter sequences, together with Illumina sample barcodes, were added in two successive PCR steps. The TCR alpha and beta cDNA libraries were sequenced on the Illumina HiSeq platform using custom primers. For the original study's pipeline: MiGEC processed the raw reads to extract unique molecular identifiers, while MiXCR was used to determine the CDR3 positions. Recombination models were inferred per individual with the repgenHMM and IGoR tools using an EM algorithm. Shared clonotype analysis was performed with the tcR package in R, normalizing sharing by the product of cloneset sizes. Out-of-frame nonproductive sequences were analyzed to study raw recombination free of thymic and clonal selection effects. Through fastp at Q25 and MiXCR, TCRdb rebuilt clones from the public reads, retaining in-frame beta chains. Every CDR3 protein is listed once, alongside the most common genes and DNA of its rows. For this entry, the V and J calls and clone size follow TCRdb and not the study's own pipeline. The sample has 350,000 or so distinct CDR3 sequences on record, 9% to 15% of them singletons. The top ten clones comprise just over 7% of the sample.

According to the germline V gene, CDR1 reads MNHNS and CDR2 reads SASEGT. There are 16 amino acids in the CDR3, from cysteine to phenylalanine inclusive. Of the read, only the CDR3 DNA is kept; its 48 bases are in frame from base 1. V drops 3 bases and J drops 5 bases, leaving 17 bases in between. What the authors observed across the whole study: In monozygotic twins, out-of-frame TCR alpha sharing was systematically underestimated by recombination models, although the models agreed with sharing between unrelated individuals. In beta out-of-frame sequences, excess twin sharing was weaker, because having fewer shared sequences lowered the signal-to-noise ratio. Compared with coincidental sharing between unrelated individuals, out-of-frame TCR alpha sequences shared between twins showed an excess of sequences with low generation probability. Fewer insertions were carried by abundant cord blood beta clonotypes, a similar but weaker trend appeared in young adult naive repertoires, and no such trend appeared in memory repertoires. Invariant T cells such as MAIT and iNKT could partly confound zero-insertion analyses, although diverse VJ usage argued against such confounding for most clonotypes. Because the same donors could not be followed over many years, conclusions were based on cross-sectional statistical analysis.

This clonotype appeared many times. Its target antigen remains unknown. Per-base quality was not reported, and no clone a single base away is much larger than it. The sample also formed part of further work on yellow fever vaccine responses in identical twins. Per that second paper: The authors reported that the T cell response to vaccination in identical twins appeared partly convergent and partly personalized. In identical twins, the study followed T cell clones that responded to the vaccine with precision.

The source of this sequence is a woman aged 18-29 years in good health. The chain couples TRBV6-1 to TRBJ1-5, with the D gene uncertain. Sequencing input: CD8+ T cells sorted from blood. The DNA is TGTGCCAGCAGTGACGGATTCACGAAGGTGGATCAGCCCCAGCATTTT. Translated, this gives CASSDGFTKVDQPQHF.